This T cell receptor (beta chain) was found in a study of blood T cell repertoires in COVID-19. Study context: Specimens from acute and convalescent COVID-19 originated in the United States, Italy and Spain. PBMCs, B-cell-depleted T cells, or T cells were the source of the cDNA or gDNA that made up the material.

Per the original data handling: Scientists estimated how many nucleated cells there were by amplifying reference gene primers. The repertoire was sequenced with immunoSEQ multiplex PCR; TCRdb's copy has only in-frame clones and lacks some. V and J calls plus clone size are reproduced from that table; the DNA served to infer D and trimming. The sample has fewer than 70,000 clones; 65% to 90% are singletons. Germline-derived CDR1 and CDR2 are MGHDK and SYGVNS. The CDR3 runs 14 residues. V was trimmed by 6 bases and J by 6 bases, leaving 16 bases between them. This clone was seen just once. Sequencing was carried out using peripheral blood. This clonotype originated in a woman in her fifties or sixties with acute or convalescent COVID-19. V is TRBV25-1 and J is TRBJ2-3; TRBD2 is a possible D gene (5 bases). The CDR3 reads CASRDSLATDTQYF. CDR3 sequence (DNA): TGTGCCAGCAGGGACTCTCTAGCCACGGATACGCAGTATTTT. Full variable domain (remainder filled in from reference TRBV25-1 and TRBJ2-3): EADIYQTPRYLVIGTGKKITLECSQTMGHDKMYWYQQDPGMELHLIHYSYGVNSTEKGDLSSESTVSRIRTEHFPLTLESARPSHTSQYLCASRDSLATDTQYFGPGTRLTVL.